This paragraph covers one T cell receptor beta chain sequence. What it binds is not known. As for time point: newly diagnosed GD, antithyroid drugs for less than 3 months. The TCR library was made from RNA extracted from PBMCs. This sample was included in a study of regulatory T cells in long-lasting Graves disease. The study's findings and limits: Segments TRBV28, TRBJ1-2 and TRBJ2-5 showed preferential usage in persistent disease.

CDR3 size: 14 residues. From germline, CDR1 is SGHTA and CDR2 FQGNSA. V was pared by 5 bases and J by 2 bases, with 12 bases between. CDR3 regions were amplified by Arm-PCR using iRepertoire HTBI primers to build TCR beta libraries. Per the original data handling: Looking across samples, the authors found under 75 TRBV and some 13 TRBJ segments. TCRdb itself ran the multiplex PCR reads through MiXCR, one entry per CDR3 protein. The V and J calls shown here were made by TCRdb, not taken from the authors' results. The profile shows some 500,000 distinct CDR3 sequences, 16% of them singletons. This same sample was also part of a study on T cells in Graves' hyperthyroidism and ophthalmopathy.

The sequencing here drew on peripheral blood mononuclear cells (PBMCs), taken at new diagnosis, from a patient treated with antithyroid drugs. V usage is TRBV7-2 and J usage is TRBJ1-2; D is undetermined. This TCR was recovered from a woman aged 40 to 65 with Graves disease. The CDR3 is CASSRGSPNYGYTF. The CDR3 DNA reads TGTGCCAGCAGCCGTGGGTCCCCAAACTATGGCTACACCTTC.